These 10 T cell receptor beta chains were all obtained from the same sample, sequenced in a study of cytotoxic CD8 clonotypes in ibrutinib-treated CLL. Sequencing used immunoSEQ multiplex PCR; TCRdb keeps in-frame clones, though not all of them. The table records around 140,000 clones, 75% to 80% of them present only once. The starting material was PBMCs, obtained after 24 months of ibrutinib treatment. Every receptor here comes from a human donor with chronic lymphocytic leukemia.

The chain employs TRBV28 and TRBJ2-7, with 10 positions matching TRBD1. V gave up 6 bases and J gave up 4 bases; unmatched junction bases: 6. This CDR3 comprises 14 residues. Germline V CDR1 and CDR2: MDHEN, SYDVKM. Here the CDR3 reads CASRGQGKSYEQYF. As DNA, the CDR3 is TGTGCCAGCAGGGGACAGGGGAAGTCTTACGAGCAGTACTTC. The variable domain in full, with the rest retrieved from reference TRBV28 and TRBJ2-7, is DVKVTQSSRYLVKRTGEKVFLECVQDMDHENMFWYRQDPGLGLRLIYFSYDVKMKEKGDIPEGYSVSREKKERFSLILESASTNQTSMYLCASRGQGKSYEQYFGPGTRLTVT.

The V call is TRBV6-6, the J call TRBJ2-7; D is possibly TRBD2 (5 bases). Germline V gene lookup returns CDR1 MNHNY and CDR2 SVGAGI (reference sequence). The CDR3 is made up of 13 amino acids. V was clipped by 6 bases and J by 3 bases, with 12 bases between them. The CDR3 is CASRHRRGYEQYF. The CDR3 bases are TGTGCCAGCAGGCACAGACGGGGCTACGAGCAGTACTTC.

J is TRBJ1-2 and V is TRBV11-1; D gene uncertain. V was cut by 3 bases and J by 5 bases, with 13 bases left in between. In germline, CDR1 is SGHAT, CDR2 FQDESV (reference sequence). CDR3 size: 14 residues. The CDR3 spells CASSFGVAEYGYTF. CDR3 bases: TGTGCCAGCAGCTTCGGGGTCGCGGAATATGGCTACACCTTC.

The chain recombines TRBV6-5 with TRBJ2-1, with TRBD1 matching over 7 bases. Germline CDR1 is MNHEY and CDR2 is SVGAGI. V trimming: 6 bases; J trimming: 1 base; junction bases outside the gene matches: 6. The CDR3 runs to 15 residues. Written as DNA, the CDR3 is TGTGCCAGCAGACCATACAGGGGTTCCTACAATGAGCAGTTCTTC. Its protein is CASRPYRGSYNEQFF.

As concerns this clone: This sample also contains other DNA sequences that code for the same CDR3. The chain is built from TRBV18 and TRBJ2-1; TRBD2 matches at 7 bases. Germline V gene lookup returns CDR1 KGHSH and CDR2 LQKENI. This CDR3 comprises 14 residues. The V gene end was trimmed by 3 bases and the J gene end by 6 bases; junction bases not matched to a gene: 5. DNA of the CDR3: TGTGCCAGCTCACCCGGACTAGGCGGCAATGAGCAGTTCTTC. It translates to CASSPGLGGNEQFF. The full variable domain, with the rest looked up from reference TRBV18 and TRBJ2-1, is NAGVMQNPRHLVRRRGQEARLRCSPMKGHSHVYWYRQLPEEGLKFMVYLQKENIIDESGMPKERFSAEFPKEGPSILRIQQVVRGDSAAYFCASSPGLGGNEQFFGPGTRLTVL.

This chain links TRBV7-3 with TRBJ2-2, with unresolved D. The CDR3 totals 13 residues. The V end lost 5 bases, the J end lost 7 bases, and 11 bases lay between the germline ends. In germline, CDR1 is SGHTA, CDR2 FQGTGA. CDR3 sequence: CASSPRSGGELFF. The CDR3 nucleotides read TGTGCCAGCAGCCCCCGGTCTGGCGGGGAGCTGTTTTTT.

The chain combines TRBV5-6 with TRBJ2-7; 9 nucleotides line up with TRBD1. The germline gives CDR1 SGHDT, CDR2 YYEEEE. Trimming removed 3 bases from V and 2 bases from J; junction bases left unmatched: 3. This CDR3 has 14 residues. CDR3 amino acids: CASSSTGGPYEQYF. CDR3 nucleotide sequence: TGTGCCAGCAGCTCGACAGGGGGGCCCTACGAGCAGTACTTC.

In the case of this clone: Distinct nucleotide sequences in the sample also encode this CDR3. The CDR3 reads CASSVPGADTQYF. In nucleotides, the CDR3 is TGTGCCAGCAGCGTCCCGGGGGCAGATACGCAGTATTTT. The chain recombines TRBV9 with TRBJ2-3, with a possible D match to TRBD2 (6 bases). Trimming took off 2 bases at V and 4 bases at J, with 8 bases between the two ends. The germline V gene has CDR1 SGDLS and CDR2 YYNGEE. The CDR3 totals 13 residues.

The chain has TRBV15 and TRBJ1-4; no clear D gene. V lost 5 bases and J lost 0, with 10 bases in between. This CDR3 region has 15 residues. The germline V gene encodes CDR1 LNHNV and CDR2 YYDKDF (reference sequence). CDR3 sequence reads: CATSARAATNEKLFF. Here the CDR3 DNA reads TGTGCCACCAGCGCCCGGGCCGCAACTAATGAAAAACTGTTTTTT.

J is TRBJ1-5 and V is TRBV7-9, with unresolved D. The CDR3 is 13 residues long. Germline V lookup: CDR1 SEHNR, CDR2 FQNEAQ (reference sequence). The V gene lost 1 base and the J gene lost 9 bases, with 10 bases spanning the gap. As DNA, the CDR3 is TGTGCCAGCAGCTTAGGGGAAGGAATGCCCCAGCATTTT. Encoded protein: CASSLGEGMPQHF.